This TCR beta chain was recorded in a study of radiation and T cells in renal cell carcinoma (TCRdb year 2020). Looking at the study overall: The samples were obtained from a clinical trial, where primary renal cell carcinomas were treated with 15 Gy stereotactic body radiation therapy and then removed by nephrectomy 4 weeks afterward. In total, 50 or so samples, comprising roughly 25 tumors and some 27 peripheral blood samples, were subjected to TCR beta sequencing. In the 55 or so samples combined, around 3.7 million unique CDR3 nucleotide sequences were found, encoding about 2.7 million unique CDR3 amino acid sequences.

In the paper's terms, the time point label means: baseline pretreatment blood. The label giving this sample's treatment or condition can be read as: 15 Gy SBRT to primary tumor, nephrectomy 4 weeks later. To follow tumor-enriched clonotypes, peripheral blood was collected serially from radiation-treated patients at baseline and again at 2 weeks and 4 weeks after SBRT. Every patient's renal cell carcinoma showed clear cell pathology. Genomic DNA for TCR sequencing was prepared using the QIAamp DNA Blood Mini Kit (Qiagen). Samples were included in the analyses only if all quality control checks were passed. TCR beta libraries were generated from genomic DNA with the immunoSEQ kit, following the manufacturer's recommendations. To prepare libraries, a first multiplex PCR with proprietary primers was run, followed by a second PCR that added unique barcodes, and a bead cleanup was done after each round. Each sample batch included a kit-provided positive control reaction and a negative control reaction. The final libraries underwent checking on an Agilent 4200 TapeStation D1000 ScreenTape, volumetric pooling, and quantification by qPCR. An Illumina NextSeq500 fitted with a MidOutput 150-cycle cartridge performed the sequencing, running 156 Read1 cycles and 15 Index1 cycles with the kit's custom primers. The pooled library was loaded at approximately 1 pM, with an approximately 20% PhiX control spiked in. Regarding the original processing steps: The vendor-processed data were analyzed in R, and a clonotype was defined as all T cells that share the same CDR3 nucleotide sequence. In the clone abundance analyses, frequencies were normalized to the 10,000 most abundant clones in each sample. Public T cell clones, averaging fewer than five per sample, were removed before analysis. Tumor-enriched and baseline blood-enriched clonotypes were defined by at least a 32-fold difference in abundance between compartments. A beta-binomial differential abundance model was applied to find clonotypes that expanded or contracted between blood time points. Similarity between tumor and blood repertoires was quantified using the Baroni-Urbani and Buser coefficient, and groups were compared with two-tailed Wilcoxon tests in R. In TCRdb, the immuneACCESS table is reduced to in-frame sequences with V and J assigned. These tables do not hold every clone; where another copy was compared, an unresolved V gene accounts for under half, and the others remain unexplained. V and J calls and clone size are as listed in that table; D and trimming were resolved from the DNA. For this sample the table gives 110,000 to 150,000 clones, of which over 80% were detected only once. The ten largest account for roughly a quarter of the sample.

This clone was picked up one time. This clone's antigen is unknown. The input lacks base qualities; no much larger clone sits a single base away. Broad study findings and their caveats: Because pretreatment tumor biopsies were not available, the baseline intratumoral presence of clonotypes could not be determined. Top tumor clonotypes rose in blood from baseline to 2 weeks post-radiation, then contracted by 4 weeks, suggesting transient expansion of tumor-resident clones. Effects of radiation dose or scheduling on the TCR repertoire could not be addressed with the single-armed trial design. Tracking of blood repertoire dynamics stopped at roughly 29 days after treatment, with no follow-up past that point.

The germline V gene specifies KGHSY as CDR1 and FQNENV as CDR2. The junction carries 6 bases between V and J, which are trimmed by 0 bases and 7 bases respectively. From cysteine to phenylalanine, the CDR3 is 12 amino acids long. Only the CDR3 portion is preserved as DNA: 36 bases, with reading frame beginning at the first base. The chain is encoded by TRBV16 joined to TRBJ1-2; the D gene is unclear. The TCR originated in a woman between 50 and 59 years old with renal cell carcinoma. Source: blood, taken from a patient whose treatment included radiotherapy and nephrectomy. Here is the DNA: TGTGCCAGCAGCCAATCAACGCGTGGCTACACCTTC. Its translation is CASSQSTRGYTF.